These T cell receptor beta chains were read from a single sample in a study of beta chain features in type 1 diabetes. The data were produced by immunoSEQ multiplex PCR, yet TCRdb's version contains in-frame clones alone and is incomplete. The sample yields roughly 250,000 clones, over 7.5% seen once. The material sequenced was naive CD4+ T cells from blood. The receptors stem from a woman aged 18-35 years in good health. The CDR3 runs from the conserved cysteine through the conserved F or W. A D gene is named only where the DNA matches it firmly. Clone sizes are given selectively: once, few, many, or a class where the clone is expanded.

>TRBD1|TRBV19|TRBJ2-1|NA
TGTGCCAGTAGTCTTCGGACAGGGCCGCAAAGCTCCTACAATGAGCAGTTCTTC
CASSLRTGPQSSYNEQFF
>TRBD2|TRBV7-9|TRBJ2-7|few
TGTGCCAGCAGCTTAGACCGACTAGCGGGAGCGGAGCAGTACTTC
CASSLDRLAGAEQYF
>NA|TRBV7-2|TRBJ1-1|many
TGTGCCAGCAGCACTCATATGAACACTGAAGCTTTCTTT
CASSTHMNTEAFF
>NA|TRBV11-3|TRBJ2-7|NA
TGTGCCAGCAGCCCAGGGACTGGGGAGCAGTACTTC
CASSPGTGEQYF
>NA|TRBV5-4|TRBJ2-7|many
TGTGCCAGCAGCTTGGGTCCAGTTAACTACGAGCAGTACTTC
CASSLGPVNYEQYF
>NA|TRBV21-1|TRBJ2-1|few
TGTGCCAGCAGCAAAGACAAGAGGTACAATGAGCAGTTCTTC
CASSKDKRYNEQFF
>TRBD1|TRBV11-2|TRBJ1-2|few
TGTGCCAGCAGCCGACCGACAGGGAACTATGGCTACACCTTC
CASSRPTGNYGYTF
>NA|TRBV21-1|TRBJ1-5|few
TGTGCCAGCAGCCTCCTAAGGGCGCCAGGGGGCAATCAGCCCCAGCATTTT
CASSLLRAPGGNQPQHF
>NA|TRBV25-1|TRBJ1-1|NA
TGTGCCAGCAGGGTACTCACTGAAGCTTTCTTT
CASRVLTEAFF
>NA|TRBV10-3|TRBJ1-2|NA
TGTGCCATCAGTGCTGGAGCTAACTATGGCTACACCTTC
CAISAGANYGYTF
>TRBD2|TRBV14|TRBJ2-7|NA
TGTGCCAGCAGTGTGACTAGCAACGAGCAGTACTTC
CASSVTSNEQYF
>NA|TRBV27|TRBJ1-2|few
TGTGCCAGCAGTGGGCAGAACTATGGCTACACCTTC
CASSGQNYGYTF
>TRBD2|TRBV7-3|TRBJ2-5|few
TGTGCCAGCAGCCCCGGGACTAGCGGGGTGTACCAAGAGACCCAGTACTTC
CASSPGTSGVYQETQYF
>NA|TRBV4-1|TRBJ1-2|few
TGCGCCAGCAGCCTCGGACAGCCCTATGGCTACACCTTC
CASSLGQPYGYTF
>NA|TRBV7-9|TRBJ2-3|many
TGTGCCAGCAGCTTAGTTCCAGGGGGCACAGATACGCAGTATTTT
CASSLVPGGTDTQYF
>TRBD2|TRBV7-6|TRBJ2-1|few
TGTGCCAGCAGCTTAGGCACTAGCGGGACTTACAATGAGCAGTTCTTC
CASSLGTSGTYNEQFF
>NA|TRBV28|TRBJ2-1|many
TGTGCCAGCAATGAACAGGGGGGGGAGCAGTTCTTC
CASNEQGGEQFF
>NA|TRBV7-9|TRBJ1-4|NA
TGTGCCAGCAGCTTAGCGCTCCAGGGTCGTAATGAAAAACTGTTTTTT
CASSLALQGRNEKLFF
>TRBD1|TRBV5-1|TRBJ2-5|NA
TGCGCCAGCAGCTTGGTTCCGTTGGACAGGGTTAAACAAGAGACCCAGTACTTC
CASSLVPLDRVKQETQYF
>TRBD1|TRBV5-1|TRBJ1-1|NA
TGCGCCAGCAGCTTGGTCGGGACAGTAGGAACTGAAGCTTTCTTT
CASSLVGTVGTEAFF
>NA|TRBV19|TRBJ1-5|NA
TGTGCCAGTAAGTCTAGGGGAGGGGATCAGCCCCAGCATTTT
CASKSRGGDQPQHF
>TRBD2|TRBV7-8|TRBJ2-7|NA
TGTGCCAGCAGCCCGACTGCCGGGACTAGGTTCGAGCAGTACTTC
CASSPTAGTRFEQYF
>TRBD2|TRBV11-3|TRBJ2-2|NA
TGTGCCAGCAGCACCGGTCTAGCGGGGACCGGGGAGCTGTTTTTT
CASSTGLAGTGELFF
>TRBD1|TRBV5-1|TRBJ1-1|few
TGCGCCAGCAGCTTGTCAGGGGGCGATACTGAAGCTTTCTTT
CASSLSGGDTEAFF
>NA|TRBV6-1|TRBJ1-2|NA
TGTGCCAGCAGTGAAGCCGGCAGGGCTAACTATGGCTACACCTTC
CASSEAGRANYGYTF
>NA|TRBV21-1|TRBJ2-7|NA
TGTGCCAGCAGCAAACGGGGGGGACAGGGGCCAACGACCTATTACGAGCAGTACTTC
CASSKRGGQGPTTYYEQYF
>NA|TRBV19|TRBJ1-1|NA
TGTGCCAGTAGTCGGGCCATCGGGGTGAACACTGAAGCTTTCTTT
CASSRAIGVNTEAFF
>TRBD2|TRBV5-6|TRBJ2-2|NA
TGTGCCAGCAGCACTAGCGGGGGGCCCGGGGAGCTGTTTTTT
CASSTSGGPGELFF
>TRBD1|TRBV18|TRBJ2-7|few
TGTGCCAGCTCACCACTGCAGGGGGCCAACGAGCAGTACTTC
CASSPLQGANEQYF
>TRBD1|TRBV29-1|TRBJ1-2|NA
TGCAGCGTTGTTGGGGACAGGGGGCAAGGTGGCTACACCTTC
CSVVGDRGQGGYTF
>TRBD1|TRBV5-1|TRBJ2-7|NA
TGCGCCAGCAGCTTGGCGGGACAGGTGCATTACGAGCAGTACTTC
CASSLAGQVHYEQYF
>NA|TRBV6-1|TRBJ2-7|NA
TGTGCCAGCACTTCTAACTCCTACGAGCAGTACTTC
CASTSNSYEQYF
>NA|TRBV6-1|TRBJ2-1|NA
TGTGCCAGCAGTGAAGTACGGGGGAGTGAGCAGTTCTTC
CASSEVRGSEQFF
>NA|TRBV5-1|TRBJ2-6|few
TGCGCCAGCCACAATCCTGGGGCCAACGTCCTGACTTTC
CASHNPGANVLTF
>NA|TRBV19|TRBJ1-5|NA
TGTGCCAGCCGAAGGGGGAGCTGGAACCAGCCCCAGCATTTT
CASRRGSWNQPQHF